Below, 7 T cell receptor beta chains from the same sample are listed, as sequenced in a study of T-cell reconstitution after alpha-beta-depleted transplantation in children. This sample's TCRbeta library carried unique molecular identifier barcodes. TCRdb recomputed calls from the PCR reads with MiXCR, one row per CDR3 protein. Among hundreds of thousands of distinct CDR3 sequences listed, 10% to 15% were seen once. This specimen consisted of PBMCs, mostly from graft donor cells, obtained 360 days after TCRalphabeta/CD19-depleted stem cell transplant. All receptors derive from a male patient aged 10 to 17 who had a stem cell transplant for acute myeloid leukemia, so the T cells may come from the graft donor.

The chain links TRBV28 to TRBJ1-6, with 10 bases identical to TRBD1. The V gene end was trimmed by 5 bases and the J gene end by 10 bases; junction bases not matched to a gene: 11. There are 16 residues in the CDR3. Per the germline V gene, CDR1 is MDHEN and CDR2 is SYDVKM. The CDR3 DNA sequence: TGTGCCAGCAGTGACCCTCGGACAGGGGGTGGGTCACCCCTCCACTTT. As protein: CASSDPRTGGGSPLHF.

This clonotype has more than one count but fewer than ten. The V and J genes are TRBV2 and TRBJ2-2; D is possibly TRBD2 (5 bases). The V and J ends lost 8 bases and 4 bases respectively, with 17 bases between them. Per the germline V gene, CDR1 is SNHLY and CDR2 is FYNNEI. The CDR3 extends over 15 amino acids. CDR3 sequence reads: CASGGRGASTGELFF. The DNA for the CDR3 is TGTGCCAGCGGTGGCCGGGGAGCGAGCACCGGGGAGCTGTTTTTT.

There are a few counts of this clonotype. The chain is built from TRBV20-1 and TRBJ2-1, with D maybe TRBD2 (6 bases). The CDR3 contains 16 residues. V was cut by 3 bases and J by 0 bases, with 15 bases left in between. CDR1 and CDR2 (germline): DFQATT, SNEGSKA (reference sequence). CDR3 sequence: CSARAGTPSSYNEQFF. The CDR3 bases are TGCAGTGCTAGGGCCGGGACTCCGAGCTCCTACAATGAGCAGTTCTTC.

Many counts were recorded for this clonotype. The V gene is TRBV9, the J gene TRBJ2-5, with D unclear. This CDR3 spans 12 amino acids. Trimming took off 4 bases at V and 3 bases at J, with 7 bases between the two ends. Germline CDR1 SGDLS, CDR2 YYNGEE. CDR3 sequence reads: CASSPHEETQYF. CDR3 bases: TGTGCCAGCAGCCCCCATGAAGAGACCCAGTACTTC.

This clonotype was seen at least ten times. The chain couples TRBV7-3 to TRBJ2-7; D remains ambiguous. Per germline, CDR1 SGHTA and CDR2 FQGTGA. The V gene lost 2 bases and the J gene lost 3 bases, with 14 bases spanning the gap. The CDR3 runs 15 residues. DNA of the CDR3: TGTGCCAGCAGCTTACTCCTCTCCGGGCTCTACGAGCAGTACTTC. It is translated as CASSLLLSGLYEQYF.

There are a few counts of this clonotype. V usage is TRBV29-1 and J usage is TRBJ2-7; D unresolved. CDR1 and CDR2 (germline): SQVTM, ANQGSEA. Trimming cost V 5 bases and J 0 bases, with 17 bases left between them. This CDR3 is built from 15 residues. The CDR3 spells CSVRRFAVSSYEQYF. The CDR3 nucleotides read TGCAGCGTTAGAAGATTTGCGGTAAGCTCCTACGAGCAGTACTTC.

This clonotype was counted many times. The V gene is TRBV7-9, the J gene TRBJ1-6; the D is unclear. V was trimmed by 6 bases and J by 6 bases, leaving 6 bases between them. Germline loops: CDR1 SEHNR, CDR2 FQNEAQ (reference sequence). This CDR3 is 12 amino acids long. The CDR3, as DNA: TGTGCCAGCAGTGTAGTTAATTCACCCCTCCACTTT. This encodes CASSVVNSPLHF.